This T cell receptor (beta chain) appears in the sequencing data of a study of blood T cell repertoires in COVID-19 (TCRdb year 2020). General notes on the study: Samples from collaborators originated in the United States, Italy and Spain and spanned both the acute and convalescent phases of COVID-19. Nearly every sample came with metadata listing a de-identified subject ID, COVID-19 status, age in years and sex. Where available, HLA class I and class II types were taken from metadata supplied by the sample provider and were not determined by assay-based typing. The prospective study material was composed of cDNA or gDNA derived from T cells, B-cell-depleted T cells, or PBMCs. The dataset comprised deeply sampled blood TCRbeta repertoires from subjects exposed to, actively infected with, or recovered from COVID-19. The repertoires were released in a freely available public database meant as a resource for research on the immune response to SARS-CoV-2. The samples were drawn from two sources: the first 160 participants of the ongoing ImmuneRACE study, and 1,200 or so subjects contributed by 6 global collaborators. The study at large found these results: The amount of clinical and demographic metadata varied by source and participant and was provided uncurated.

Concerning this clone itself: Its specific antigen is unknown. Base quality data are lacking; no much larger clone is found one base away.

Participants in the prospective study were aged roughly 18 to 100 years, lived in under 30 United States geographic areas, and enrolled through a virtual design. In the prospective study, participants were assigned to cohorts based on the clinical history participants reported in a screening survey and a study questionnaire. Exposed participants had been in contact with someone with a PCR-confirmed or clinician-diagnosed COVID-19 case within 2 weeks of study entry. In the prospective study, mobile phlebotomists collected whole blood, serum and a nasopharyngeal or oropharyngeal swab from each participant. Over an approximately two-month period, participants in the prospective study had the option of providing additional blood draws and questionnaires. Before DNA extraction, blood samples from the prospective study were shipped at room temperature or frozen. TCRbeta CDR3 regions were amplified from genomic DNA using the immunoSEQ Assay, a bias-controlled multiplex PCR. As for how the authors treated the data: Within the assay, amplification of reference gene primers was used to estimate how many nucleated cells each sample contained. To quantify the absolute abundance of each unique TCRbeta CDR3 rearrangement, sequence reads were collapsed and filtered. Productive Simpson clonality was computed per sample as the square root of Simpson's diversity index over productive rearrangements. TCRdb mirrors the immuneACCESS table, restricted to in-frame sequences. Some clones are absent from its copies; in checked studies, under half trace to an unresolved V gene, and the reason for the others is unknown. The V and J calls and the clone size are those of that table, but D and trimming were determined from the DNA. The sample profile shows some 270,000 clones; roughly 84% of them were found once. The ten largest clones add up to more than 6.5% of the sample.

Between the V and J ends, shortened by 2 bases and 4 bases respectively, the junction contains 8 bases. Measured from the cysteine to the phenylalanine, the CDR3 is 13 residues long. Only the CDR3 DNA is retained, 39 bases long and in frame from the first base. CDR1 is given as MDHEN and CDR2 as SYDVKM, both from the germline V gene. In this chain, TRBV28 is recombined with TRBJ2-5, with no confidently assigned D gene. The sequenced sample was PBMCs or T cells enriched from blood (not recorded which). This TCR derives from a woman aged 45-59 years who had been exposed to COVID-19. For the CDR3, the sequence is CASSLPSRETQYF. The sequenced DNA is TGTGCCAGCAGTTTACCGAGTAGAGAGACCCAGTACTTC.